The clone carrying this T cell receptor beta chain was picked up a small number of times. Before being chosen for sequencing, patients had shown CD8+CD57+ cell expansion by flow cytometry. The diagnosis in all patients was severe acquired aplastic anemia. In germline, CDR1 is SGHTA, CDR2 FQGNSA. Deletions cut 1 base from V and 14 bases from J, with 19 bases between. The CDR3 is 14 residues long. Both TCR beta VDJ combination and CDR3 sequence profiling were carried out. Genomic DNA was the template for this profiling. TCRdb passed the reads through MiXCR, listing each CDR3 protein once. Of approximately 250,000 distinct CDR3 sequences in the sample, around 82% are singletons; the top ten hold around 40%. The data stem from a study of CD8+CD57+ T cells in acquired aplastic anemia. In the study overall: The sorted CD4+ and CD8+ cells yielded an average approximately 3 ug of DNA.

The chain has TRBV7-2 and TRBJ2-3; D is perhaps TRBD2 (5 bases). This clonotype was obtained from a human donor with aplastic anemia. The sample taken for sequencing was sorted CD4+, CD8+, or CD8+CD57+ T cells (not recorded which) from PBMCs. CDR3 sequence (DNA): TGTGCCAGCAGCTTAGGTGCGGGCGTCACTGATACGTATTTT. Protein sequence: CASSLGAGVTDTYF.